A single T cell receptor beta chain is shown here with its context. The V gene lost 5 bases and the J gene lost 6 bases, with 11 bases spanning the gap. This CDR3 has 13 residues. Germline V lookup: CDR1 MNHEY, CDR2 SVGEGT. The sample originates from a study of blood T cells in healthy people across ages. For the second PCR, which ran for about 6 to 12 cycles, a sample-barcoded 5' primer and a J-beta primer mix were used. Every sample returned 2.5 million or more CDR3-containing paired-end reads. TCRdb ran MiXCR on the 5' RACE reads and lists one entry per CDR3 protein. The profile shows under 950,000 distinct CDR3 sequences, around a fifth of them singletons.

This chain connects TRBV6-2 or TRBV6-3 to TRBJ2-1; a weak D match, TRBD2 (6 bases). Sequenced: blood. This receptor was taken from a man aged 65 to 79 in good health. CDR3: CASSETSINEQFF. CDR3 sequence (DNA): TGTGCCAGCAGTGAGACTAGTATCAATGAGCAGTTCTTC.